A selection of T cell receptor beta chains follows, all from one sample in a study of OX40 agonist ivuxolimab in advanced cancers. Only in-frame clones appear in the TCRdb table, and some are missing; sequencing was by immunoSEQ multiplex PCR. Altogether some 100,000 clones are present, approximately 89% being singletons, with the ten largest covering approximately 0.55%. The source was CD4+ or CD8+ T cells sorted from blood, collected in a trial of the OX40 agonist ivuxolimab. The receptors originated from an adult with an advanced solid tumor such as melanoma, head and neck, liver or kidney cancer. CDR3s include the opening cysteine and the closing phenylalanine or tryptophan. The D gene is left open where the match is weak. Clone size, where shown, is once, few, many, or a class for clones that have expanded.

J gene,clone size,V gene,D gene,CDR3 DNA,CDR3 protein
TRBJ1-4,.,TRBV5-1,TRBD1,TGCGCCAGCAGCCCACAGGGGGGCATGATGGTAGAACTGTTTTTT,CASSPQGGMMVELFF
TRBJ1-2,few,TRBV27,.,TGTGCCAGCAGCAGGGGCAGGGGAGCTAGTGGCTACACCTTC,CASSRGRGASGYTF
TRBJ2-2,once,TRBV7-9,TRBD2,TGTGCCAGCAGCTTTATATTAGCGGGAGGAAACACCGGGGAGCTGTTTTTT,CASSFILAGGNTGELFF
TRBJ2-5,once,TRBV6-1,.,TGTGCCAATTCCAGGGGAAGTGTAGGCGAGACCCAGTACTTC,CANSRGSVGETQYF
TRBJ1-3,.,TRBV7-9,TRBD1,TGTGCCAGCAGCTTAGAGGGGGCAACTGGAAACACCATATATTTT,CASSLEGATGNTIYF
TRBJ1-2,.,TRBV5-1,.,TGCGCCAGCAGGCCAACAGGGTCCTGGGGCTACACCTTC,CASRPTGSWGYTF
TRBJ1-4,.,TRBV5-6,.,TGTGCCAGCAGCCGATTTTTATTTGAGGCAAATGAAAAACTGTTTTTT,CASSRFLFEANEKLFF
TRBJ1-2,once,TRBV7-9,.,TGTGCCAGCAGCTTACAAAACTATGGCTACACCTTC,CASSLQNYGYTF
TRBJ1-5,.,TRBV7-6,.,TGTGCCAGCAGCTTATTGCCCCTCGGAGGGAAGGATCAGCCCCAGCATTTT,CASSLLPLGGKDQPQHF
TRBJ2-2,.,TRBV5-1,.,TGCGCCAGCTGTTTGGACAGACCCACCGGGGAGCTGTTTTTT,CASCLDRPTGELFF
TRBJ2-7,.,TRBV20-1,.,TGCAGTGCTAGCAGGTACGAGCAGTACTTC,CSASRYEQYF
TRBJ2-1,.,TRBV18,TRBD2,TGTGCCAGCTCACCGGGACTAGATTACAATGAGCAGTTCTTC,CASSPGLDYNEQFF
TRBJ2-3,.,TRBV5-4,TRBD2,TGTGCCAGCAGCTCGACTAGCGGGAGGGCCAAAGATACGCAGTATTTT,CASSSTSGRAKDTQYF
TRBJ2-6,once,TRBV4-3,TRBD1,TGCGCCAGCAGCCTCTACTACAGGGGACAGGGAGCTGGGGCCAACGTCCTGACTTTC,CASSLYYRGQGAGANVLTF
TRBJ2-3,.,TRBV7-3,.,TGTGCCAGCAGCTCTGCGGGCAGCCCAGATACGCAGTATTTT,CASSSAGSPDTQYF
TRBJ1-4,.,TRBV28,.,TGTGCCAGCAGTTTAGCCGGGGGGGGACCAACTAATGAAAAACTGTTTTTT,CASSLAGGGPTNEKLFF
TRBJ2-1,.,TRBV30,.,TGTGCCTGGAGTGTTTATAGTTACAATGAGCAGTTCTTC,CAWSVYSYNEQFF
TRBJ1-2,once,TRBV18,TRBD1,TGTGCCAGCTCACCGGGGGGACAGGGCGATTATGGCTACACCTTC,CASSPGGQGDYGYTF
TRBJ2-7,few,TRBV7-2,TRBD1,TGTGCCAGCAGTCCCCGGACAGGGGGCCTCTACGAGCAGTACTTC,CASSPRTGGLYEQYF
TRBJ1-5,.,TRBV5-1,TRBD1,TGCGCCAGCAGCTTGTCCAGGACAGGGAATCAGCCCCAGCATTTT,CASSLSRTGNQPQHF
TRBJ2-1,.,TRBV29-1,TRBD2,TGCAGCGTCCAAGCGGGAGGTGGGAATGAGCAGTTCTTC,CSVQAGGGNEQFF
TRBJ1-1,.,TRBV18,.,TGTGCCAGCTCACCGTCGGGGGGAGGGACCGTGGGAGCTTTCTTT,CASSPSGGGTVGAFF
TRBJ1-1,.,TRBV7-3,.,TGTGCCAGCAGCTATACAAGTAACACTGAAGCTTTCTTT,CASSYTSNTEAFF
TRBJ2-7,.,TRBV7-6,.,TGTGCCAGCAGCTTGGGGACCGGCTCCTACGAGCAGTACTTC,CASSLGTGSYEQYF
TRBJ2-7,.,TRBV4-3,.,TGCGCCAGCAGCCAAGGGGCAGGCGTCCGCTACGAGCAGTACTTC,CASSQGAGVRYEQYF
TRBJ2-1,.,TRBV7-8,TRBD1,TGTGCCAGCAGTCTAGGGTGGGGACAGGTGTACAATGAGCAGTTCTTC,CASSLGWGQVYNEQFF
TRBJ2-7,.,TRBV19,.,TGTGCCAGTAGTTTTCGCAGACCACCTTACGAGCAGTACTTC,CASSFRRPPYEQYF
TRBJ2-7,.,TRBV18,.,TGTGCCAGCTCTTGGGGCGACTACGAGCAGTACTTC,CASSWGDYEQYF
TRBJ2-7,.,TRBV4-2,.,TGTGCCAGCAGCCAGGGGGAACAGGAGTCCTACGAGCAGTACTTC,CASSQGEQESYEQYF
TRBJ2-6,.,TRBV9,TRBD2,TGTGCCAGCAGCGCCCAAAGCGGGACGGGGTCTGGGGCCAACGTCCTGACTTTC,CASSAQSGTGSGANVLTF
TRBJ2-1,.,TRBV6-6,.,TGTGCCAGCATCCAGGGGGGTTTGTACAATGAGCAGTTCTTC,CASIQGGLYNEQFF
TRBJ2-6,.,TRBV7-2,.,TGTGCCAGCAGCTCAACCAGGGACCGATTCTCTGGGGCCAACGTCCTGACTTTC,CASSSTRDRFSGANVLTF
TRBJ2-7,few,TRBV30,.,TGTGCCCATCCCCCCCAGGGGAAGGAGGTCGAGCAGTACTTC,CAHPPQGKEVEQYF
TRBJ2-7,.,TRBV20-1,.,TGCAGTCCCTGGCACTACGAGCAGTACTTC,CSPWHYEQYF
TRBJ2-7,.,TRBV15,.,TGTGCCACCAGCAGAGAGAGTAGCCCCCCCTACGAGCAGTACTTC,CATSRESSPPYEQYF
TRBJ1-2,.,TRBV2,.,TGTGCCAGCAACCGGGACTCGGTGGATGGCTACACCTTC,CASNRDSVDGYTF
TRBJ2-6,.,TRBV5-1,.,TGCGCCAGCAGCTTTGCCCCCCCGTCCTCTGGGGCCAACGTCCTGACTTTC,CASSFAPPSSGANVLTF
TRBJ2-1,.,TRBV6-5,TRBD2,TGTGCCAGCAGTTACCTGACTAGCGGGAGGGCCCATGAGCAGTTCTTC,CASSYLTSGRAHEQFF
TRBJ1-1,.,TRBV4-2,.,TGTGCCAGCAGCCAAGTGATGAACACTGAAGCTTTCTTT,CASSQVMNTEAFF
TRBJ2-3,.,TRBV7-9,TRBD2,TGTGCCAGCAGCCCCCAGCGGGAGCAAGGAGATACGCAGTATTTT,CASSPQREQGDTQYF
TRBJ1-4,.,TRBV4-1,.,TGCGCCAGCAGCCAAGTTGGGGGGGGGAAACTGTTTTTT,CASSQVGGGKLFF